Listed here are 28 T cell receptor beta chains from one sample, sequenced in a study of CDR3 diversity in severe acne. TCRdb re-analysed the PCR reads in MiXCR, keeping a single row per CDR3 protein. The sample holds around 91,000 distinct CDR3 sequences, around 53% seen once. The source material was blood. The receptors were gathered from a male donor in good health, without acne.

Comment on this clonotype: A junction end diverges from the germline sequence, so it may reflect a read error. V gene TRBV18 combines with J gene TRBJ2-1, with TRBD1 identical over 7 bases. CDR1 and CDR2 from the germline V gene are KGHSH and LQKENI. This CDR3 comprises 14 residues. This chain's CDR3 is CASSSGTVDNEQFF. Written as DNA, the CDR3 is TGTGCTAGCTCATCGGGGACAGTTGACAATGAGCAGTTCTTC.

The chain is built from TRBV6-1 and TRBJ2-2; the D call may be TRBD1 or TRBD2 (6 bases each). Trimming left V 6 bases short and J 8 bases short, with 16 bases between. The CDR3 covers 14 residues. CDR1 and CDR2 from the germline V gene are MNHNS and SASEGT. In nucleotides, the CDR3 is TGTGCCAGCAGGATAGGAGGGGGGCTTGGGGAGCTGTTTTTT. Residues: CASRIGGGLGELFF.

This clonotype has only a few counts. The chain is built from TRBV11-2 and TRBJ2-3; 7 bases line up with TRBD2. The CDR3 has 16 amino acids. Germline CDR1 reads SGHAT; CDR2 reads FQNNGV. V lost 4 bases and J lost 11; bases outside the gene matches: 18. The DNA of the CDR3 is TGTGCCAGCAGCTCCCAAGGGCTAGCGGCTTACAATGAGCAGTATTTT. Protein sequence: CASSSQGLAAYNEQYF.

This clonotype showed up many times. The genes are TRBV2 and TRBJ1-1; D is uncertain. The CDR3 loop spans 11 amino acids. Germline CDR1 and CDR2: SNHLY and FYNNEI. V was clipped by 7 bases and J by 9 bases, with 12 bases between them. The CDR3 spells CASKIEKKAFF. The DNA of the CDR3 is TGTGCCAGCAAGATAGAGAAGAAAGCTTTCTTT.

This clonotype showed up just a few times. This chain connects TRBV20-1 to TRBJ1-2; D is possibly TRBD1 (5 bases). Trimming removed 6 bases from V and 4 bases from J, with 12 bases in between. The CDR3 contains 12 residues. Germline CDR1 reads DFQATT; CDR2 reads SNEGSKA (reference sequence). The CDR3: CSAPPTAYGYTF. The CDR3 nucleotides are TGCAGTGCACCACCGACAGCCTATGGCTACACCTTC.

This clonotype was counted many times. This chain joins TRBV27 and TRBJ2-1, with D unresolved. Trimming pared 6 bases from V and 5 bases from J, leaving 14 bases between. This CDR3 contains 14 residues. Per the germline V gene, CDR1 is MNHEY and CDR2 is SMNVEV (reference sequence). DNA for the CDR3: TGTGCCAGCAGGAGGACCACCCTTGACAATGAGCAGTTCTTC. Encoded protein: CASRRTTLDNEQFF.

The table lists this clonotype with a few counts. V usage is TRBV20-1 and J usage is TRBJ2-5; 14 nucleotides agree with TRBD2. Germline CDR1 DFQATT, CDR2 SNEGSKA (reference sequence). J gave up 5 bases and V 3 bases, and 8 bases lay outside the gene matches. The CDR3 consists of 16 residues. In nucleotides, the CDR3 is TGCAGTGCTAGGTTGACTAGCGGGGGGGCGGGGGAGACCCAGTACTTC. It encodes CSARLTSGGAGETQYF.

This clonotype was seen ten or more times. The rearrangement joins TRBV7-9 to TRBJ2-7; the match to TRBD2 covers 7 bases. CDR1 and CDR2 from the germline V gene are SEHNR and FQNEAQ (reference sequence). The CDR3 loop spans 14 amino acids. Trimming at V came to 1 base and at J to 7 bases, leaving 7 bases not matched to a gene. The CDR3 nucleotides are TGTGCCAGCAGCTTAGAAGGTGGGGGGGATGAGCAGTACTTC. Amino acids: CASSLEGGGDEQYF.

As regards this clonotype: The junction and the germline gene differ at one end; a read error may be behind it. This rearrangement joins TRBV27 to TRBJ1-2, with unresolved D. CDR1 and CDR2 (germline): MNHEY, SMNVEV (reference sequence). This CDR3 spans 15 amino acids. The CDR3 nucleotides are TGCGCCAGCCACCCATCCACCGGAAACAACTATGGCTACACCTTC. Translated, it gives CASHPSTGNNYGYTF.

As concerns this clonotype: In this CDR3 the conserved last residue, phenylalanine or tryptophan, is missing, so a read error is likely. The rearrangement uses TRBV3-1 and TRBJ1-1; tentative D call: TRBD1 (6 bases). The germline V gene has CDR1 LGHDT and CDR2 YNNKEL (reference sequence). The CDR3 contains 15 residues. In DNA form, the CDR3 reads TGTGCCAGCAGCCTAAACAGGGTCGGGAACACCGAAGCTTTCCTT. This translates into CASSLNRVGNTEAFL.

This clonotype was observed at least ten times. This chain links TRBV25-1 with TRBJ1-2; possibly TRBD1 for D (5 bases). Germline CDR1 and CDR2: MGHDK and SYGVNS. V lost 1 base and J lost 4, with 13 bases in between. CDR3 length: 15 residues. The CDR3 region has the DNA TGTGCCAGCAGTGAATGGGGAGAGGGGACCTATGGCTACACCTTC. Residues: CASSEWGEGTYGYTF.

The J gene is TRBJ2-7, the V gene TRBV20-1; the match to TRBD2 covers 10 bases. Trimming took 5 bases from V and 2 from J; bases not matched to a gene: 6. The CDR3 extends over 14 amino acids. The germline V gene has CDR1 DFQATT and CDR2 SNEGSKA (reference sequence). CDR3 sequence: CSAGSGRATYEQYF. CDR3 nucleotide sequence: TGCAGTGCTGGGAGCGGGAGGGCCACCTACGAGCAGTACTTC.

V gene TRBV9 combines with J gene TRBJ2-3; weak D call: TRBD1 (6 bases). This CDR3 spans 15 amino acids. V was cut by 4 bases and J by 0 bases, with 12 bases left in between. CDR1 is SGDLS and CDR2 is YYNGEE in the germline V gene. The CDR3 coding sequence is TGTGCCAGCAGCCCCGGACAGACCAGCACAGATACGCAGTATTTT. Translating gives CASSPGQTSTDTQYF.

In the case of this clonotype: The germline gene is not matched at one end of the junction; a read error may be the cause. The chain combines TRBV5-8 with TRBJ2-5; 10 positions match TRBD1. This CDR3 region has 15 residues. Germline V CDR1 and CDR2: SGHTS, YDEGEE. DNA of the CDR3: TGTGCCTGCAGCCGGCGGGACAGGGGACGAGAGACCCAGTACTTC. Its protein is CACSRRDRGRETQYF.

This rearrangement joins TRBV5-6 to TRBJ2-6; no reliable D call. CDR1 is SGHDT and CDR2 is YYEEEE in the germline V gene. The CDR3 runs 15 residues. The V end lost 2 bases, the J end lost 0 bases, and 6 bases lay between the germline ends. Written as DNA, the CDR3 is TGTGCCAGCAGCTTTAGGAGCTCTGGGGCCAACGTCCTGACTTTC. Translating gives CASSFRSSGANVLTF. Full variable domain (outside the CDR3, taken from reference TRBV5-6 and TRBJ2-6): DAGVTQSPTHLIKTRGQQVTLRCSPKSGHDTVSWYQQALGQGPQFIFQYYEEEERQRGNFPDRFSGHQFPNYSSELNVNALLLGDSALYLCASSFRSSGANVLTFGAGSRLTVL.

The chain couples TRBV25-1 to TRBJ1-1; D might be TRBD1 (6 bases). CDR1 and CDR2 (germline): MGHDK, SYGVNS. Trimming pared 6 bases from V and 1 base from J, leaving 21 bases between. There are 17 residues in the CDR3. The CDR3 loop is CASSGRTDQNQNTEAFF. CDR3 nucleotide sequence: TGTGCCAGCAGCGGACGGACAGACCAAAACCAGAACACTGAAGCTTTCTTT.

This clonotype has at least ten counts. The chain employs TRBV12-3 or TRBV12-4 and TRBJ1-3; TRBD1 aligns across 8 bases. Unmatched junction bases numbered 3, after V lost 6 bases and J lost 8 bases. This CDR3 region has 12 residues. CDR3 DNA: TGTGCCAGCAGCAAGACAGGGGACACCATATATTTT. It yields the protein CASSKTGDTIYF.

This sequence joins TRBV6-5 and TRBJ2-7; D is possibly TRBD1 (6 bases). Trimming cost V 6 bases and J 0 bases, with 18 bases left between them. CDR1 is MNHEY, CDR2 SVGAGI, per germline. This CDR3 region has 16 residues. CDR3 protein: CASRLPGGDSSYEQYF. The DNA of the CDR3 is TGTGCCAGCAGATTACCTGGGGGCGATAGCTCCTACGAGCAGTACTTC.

CDR3 DNA: TGTGCCAGCAGCTTAACCGGGACAGGGGTAGAGACCCAGTACTTC. It specifies CASSLTGTGVETQYF. The V call is TRBV7-9, the J call TRBJ2-5; TRBD1 aligns across 10 bases. This CDR3 comprises 15 residues. The germline gives CDR1 SEHNR, CDR2 FQNEAQ (reference sequence). With V trimmed by 2 bases and J by 4 bases, 4 bases remained unmatched. The whole variable domain, filled in from reference TRBV7-9 and TRBJ2-5, reads DTGVSQNPRHKITKRGQNVTFRCDPISEHNRLYWYRQTLGQGPEFLTYFQNEAQLEKSRLLSDRFSAERPKGSFSTLEIQRTEQGDSAMYLCASSLTGTGVETQYFGPGTRLLVL.

The chain is built from TRBV20-1 and TRBJ2-7; 10 nucleotides agree with TRBD2. The CDR3 has 13 residues. V gave up 2 bases and J gave up 3 bases; unmatched junction bases: 1. CDR1 and CDR2 from the germline V gene are DFQATT and SNEGSKA (reference sequence). CDR3 nucleotide sequence: TGCAGTGCTAGACTAGCGGGGGTCTACGAGCAGTACTTC. Translated, it gives CSARLAGVYEQYF.

This chain links TRBV7-9 with TRBJ2-7; 7 positions agree with TRBD1. V was clipped by 5 bases and J by 1 base; unmatched bases: 8. Germline V gene lookup returns CDR1 SEHNR and CDR2 FQNEAQ (reference sequence). The length of the CDR3 is 15 residues. The CDR3 spells CASSPSRDRSYEQYF. The CDR3 region has the DNA TGTGCCAGCAGCCCAAGCCGGGACAGATCCTACGAGCAGTACTTC.

The J gene is TRBJ2-5, the V gene TRBV24-1; the D gene is possibly TRBD2 (5 bases). V was shortened by 3 bases and J by 11 bases, with 18 bases between the two germline ends. CDR3 length equals 14 residues. Germline-derived CDR1 and CDR2 are KGHDR and SFDVKD. CDR3 amino acids: CATSDRRRVNEQYF. The CDR3, as DNA: TGTGCCACCAGTGATAGGCGGCGGGTCAATGAGCAGTACTTC.

This chain links TRBV24-1 with TRBJ1-5, with a possible D match to TRBD1 (6 bases). In germline, CDR1 is KGHDR, CDR2 SFDVKD. This CDR3 comprises 14 residues. V dropped 2 bases and J dropped 5 bases, with 9 bases sitting between them. The CDR3 DNA reads TGTGCCACCAGTGATTCAGGGGCAGATCAGCCCCAGCATTTT. Translated: CATSDSGADQPQHF.

This clonotype was seen repeatedly, ten times or more. V usage is TRBV20-1 and J usage is TRBJ1-2; D perhaps matches TRBD1 (6 bases). CDR1 is DFQATT and CDR2 is SNEGSKA in the germline V gene (reference sequence). The CDR3 totals 11 residues. V lost 5 bases and J 5 bases, leaving 9 bases between the germline ends. The CDR3: CSADQGYGYTF. The CDR3 nucleotides are TGCAGTGCTGACCAGGGGTATGGCTACACCTTC.

The chain employs TRBV2 and TRBJ1-4; 7 bases are a match to TRBD1. Germline values: CDR1 SNHLY, CDR2 FYNNEI. The CDR3 length is 14 residues. V lost 7 bases to trimming and J lost 8 bases; unmatched junction nucleotides: 10. The CDR3 sequence is CASTPGGFEEKLFF. Written as DNA, the CDR3 is TGTGCCAGCACTCCAGGGGGATTCGAGGAAAAACTGTTTTTT. Based on the CDR3 plus reference TRBV2 and TRBJ1-4, the full variable domain is EPEVTQTPSHQVTQMGQEVILRCVPISNHLYFYWYRQILGQKVEFLVSFYNNEISEKSEIFDDQFSVERPDGSNFTLKIRSTKLEDSAMYFCASTPGGFEEKLFFGSGTQLSVL.

This clonotype ranks as medium-sized. The chain uses TRBV20-1 and TRBJ2-3, with 12 bases fitting TRBD2. Germline-derived CDR1 and CDR2 are DFQATT and SNEGSKA (reference sequence). The ends lost 4 bases at V and 5 bases at J; junction bases unmatched: 10. The CDR3 runs 16 residues. CDR3 sequence: CSATPLTSGREDTQYF. CDR3 sequence (DNA): TGCAGTGCTACCCCCCTGACTAGCGGGAGAGAAGATACGCAGTATTTT.

In its sample, this clonotype was seen a few times. The chain employs TRBV15 and TRBJ2-2; a possible D gene is TRBD1 (6 bases). The length of the CDR3 is 19 residues. Trimming took off 1 base at V and 0 bases at J, with 18 bases between the two ends. Germline CDR1 reads LNHNV; CDR2 reads YYDKDF (reference sequence). DNA for the CDR3: TGTGCCACCAGCAGAGCGGCAGGGGCCTCCAACGCGAACACCGGGGAGCTGTTTTTT. It specifies CATSRAAGASNANTGELFF.

With regard to this clonotype: The conserved closing phenylalanine or tryptophan is absent in this CDR3, likely reflecting a read error. The limits of the CDR3 on the DNA are not certain, so only TCRdb's listed CDR3 is given. The CDR3 region is CSVEGDRRGGCTV. The chain is built from TRBV29-1 and TRBJ1-2; TRBD1 is the table's D call, not checked against the DNA. The V gene's germline CDR1 is SQVTM and CDR2 ANQGSEA. Both ends counted, the CDR3 spans 13 residues.